The T cell receptor beta chain under discussion was sequenced for a study of response to subunit inactivated influenza vaccine. Study-level points and caveats: A suggestion made by the authors is that each seasonal influenza vaccination recruits few new T cells.

In TCRdb, the RT-PCR reads were re-called with MiXCR into one record per CDR3 protein. The table has more than 250,000 distinct CDR3 sequences, around a fifth seen once. The CDR3 is 15 residues long. Germline loops: CDR1 LGHNA, CDR2 YSLEER. Details on this clonotype: Its cognate antigen is unknown. The junction departs from the called germline gene at one end, perhaps through a read error.

The chain recombines TRBV4-3 with TRBJ1-5; D call uncertain. Sequencing was performed on PBMCs from blood, taken roughly 20 months after vaccination. The clonotype was recovered from a man between 50 and 70 years old who received an inactivated influenza vaccine. CDR3 in amino acids: CASSQDWHANQTQHF. The CDR3 region has the DNA TGCGCCAGCAGCCAAGATTGGCACGCCAATCAGACCCAGCATTTT.